This T cell receptor (beta chain) was found in a study of T cell repertoires in cytomegalovirus infection. About the study: Recently described HLA-C-restricted plus well-studied HLA-B-restricted CMV epitopes were used. CMV infection plus the matching HLA type was flagged by public TCR beta signatures.

General observations from the study: Ex vivo, HLA-C-restricted CMV-specific TCR beta clonotypes prevailed over the rest of the response.

This CDR3 is built from 15 residues. V was clipped by 5 bases and J by 2 bases; unmatched bases: 3. Germline assignment: CDR1 ENHRY and CDR2 SYGVKD. Turning to this clonotype: The target antigen is unknown.

One entry per CDR3 protein, called by TCRdb with MiXCR from the reads. The sample includes 550,000 to 700,000 distinct CDR3 sequences, approximately 40% seen only once; the top ten take 48%. The genes are TRBV10-3 and TRBJ2-5; 12 nucleotides line up with TRBD2. The sample in question was cultured PBMCs, obtained from culture after CMV antigen stimulation. The sequence was collected from a human donor in good health (CMV status not recorded). Some clones in this sample may be carry-over from other donors' samples. The DNA of the CDR3 is TGTGCCATCAGTCCGACTAGCGGGGGACAAGAGACCCAGTACTTC. The encoded protein is CAISPTSGGQETQYF.